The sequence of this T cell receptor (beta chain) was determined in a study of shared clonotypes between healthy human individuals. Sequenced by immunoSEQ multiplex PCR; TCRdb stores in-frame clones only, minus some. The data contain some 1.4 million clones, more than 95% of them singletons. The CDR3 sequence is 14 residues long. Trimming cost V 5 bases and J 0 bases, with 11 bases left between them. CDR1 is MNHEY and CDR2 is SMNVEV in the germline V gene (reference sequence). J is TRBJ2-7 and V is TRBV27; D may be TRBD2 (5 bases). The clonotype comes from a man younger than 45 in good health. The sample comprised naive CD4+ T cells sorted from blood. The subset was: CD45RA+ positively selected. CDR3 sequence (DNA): TGTGCCAGCAGTATTGACTACTACTCCTACGAGCAGTACTTC. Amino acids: CASSIDYYSYEQYF.